This T cell receptor beta chain was sequenced for a study of beta chain features in type 1 diabetes. Study-wide findings and caveats: Patients with Type 1 diabetes showed moderately but significantly shorter TCRB CDR3s in all four CD4+ subsets.

This clone was seen a few times. Its antigen remains unknown. The CDR3 is 13 residues long. CDR1 is SGHTA and CDR2 is FQGNSA in the germline V gene. The ends were cut back, 1 base at V and 11 bases at J, with 14 bases in the middle. Via the markers CD45RO/CCR7/CD25/CD127/CD95/CD27, stem cell-like memory, regulatory, central memory and naive CD4+ cells were sorted. Expressed TCRB transcripts were sequenced after all isolated RNA was converted to cDNA. Data came from immunoSEQ multiplex PCR; TCRdb stores just in-frame clones and leaves some out. The table has 680,000 or so clones, around an eighth seen once; the top ten hold less than 0.025%.

The source is a man between 18 and 35 years old with type 1 diabetes. Input material: naive CD4+ T cells from blood. The chain links TRBV7-2 to TRBJ1-1; no definite D call. This CDR3 reads CASSLEFGVVAFF. The CDR3 DNA follows: TGTGCCAGCAGCTTAGAATTTGGGGTTGTGGCTTTCTTT.